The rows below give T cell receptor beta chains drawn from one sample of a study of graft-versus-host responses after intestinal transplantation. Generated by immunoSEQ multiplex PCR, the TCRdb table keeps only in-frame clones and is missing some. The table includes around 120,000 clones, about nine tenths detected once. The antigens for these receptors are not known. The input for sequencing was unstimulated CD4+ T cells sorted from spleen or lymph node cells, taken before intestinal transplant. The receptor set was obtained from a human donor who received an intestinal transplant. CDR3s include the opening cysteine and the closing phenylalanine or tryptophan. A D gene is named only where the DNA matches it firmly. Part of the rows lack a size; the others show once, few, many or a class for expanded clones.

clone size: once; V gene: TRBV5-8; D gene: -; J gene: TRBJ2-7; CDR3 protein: CASSFRTVSYEQYF; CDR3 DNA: TGTGCCAGCAGCTTTCGGACAGTATCCTACGAGCAGTACTTC
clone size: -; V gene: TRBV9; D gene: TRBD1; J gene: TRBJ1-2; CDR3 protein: CASSALTGLNYGYTF; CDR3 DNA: TGTGCCAGCAGCGCGTTGACAGGGCTCAACTATGGCTACACCTTC
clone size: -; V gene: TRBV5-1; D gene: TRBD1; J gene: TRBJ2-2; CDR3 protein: CASSLGTGGELFF; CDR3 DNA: TGCGCCAGCAGCTTGGGGACAGGCGGGGAGCTGTTTTTT
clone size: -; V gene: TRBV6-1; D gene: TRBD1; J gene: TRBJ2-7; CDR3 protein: CASSARGSSYEQYF; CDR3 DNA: TGTGCCAGCAGCGCCAGGGGGAGTTCCTACGAGCAGTACTTC
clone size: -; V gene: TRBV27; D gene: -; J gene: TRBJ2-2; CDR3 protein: CASSFRTEGTGELFF; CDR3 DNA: TGTGCCAGCAGTTTTAGGACCGAGGGTACCGGGGAGCTGTTTTTT
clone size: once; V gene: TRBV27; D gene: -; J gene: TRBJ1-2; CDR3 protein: CASRYSANYGYTF; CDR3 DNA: TGTGCCAGCAGATACAGTGCTAACTATGGCTACACCTTC
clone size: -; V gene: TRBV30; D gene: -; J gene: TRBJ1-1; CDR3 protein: CAWRLYPAGPEAFF; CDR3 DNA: TGTGCCTGGAGACTGTACCCCGCGGGGCCTGAAGCTTTCTTT
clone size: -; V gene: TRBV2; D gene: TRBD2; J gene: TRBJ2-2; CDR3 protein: CASRVAGVPGELFF; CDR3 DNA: TGTGCCAGCAGGGTAGCGGGAGTACCCGGGGAGCTGTTTTTT
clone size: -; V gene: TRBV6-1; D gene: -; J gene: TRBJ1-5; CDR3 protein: CASRKGVSNQPQHF; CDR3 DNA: TGTGCCAGCAGGAAGGGGGTTAGCAATCAGCCCCAGCATTTT
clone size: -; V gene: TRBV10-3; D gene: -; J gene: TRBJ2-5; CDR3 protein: CAIGHRETETQYF; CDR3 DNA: TGTGCCATCGGTCACAGGGAAACAGAGACCCAGTACTTC
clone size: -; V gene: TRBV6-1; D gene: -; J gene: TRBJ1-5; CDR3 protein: CASSPGNLGQPQHF; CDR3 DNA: TGTGCCAGCAGTCCAGGGAATTTAGGTCAGCCCCAGCATTTT
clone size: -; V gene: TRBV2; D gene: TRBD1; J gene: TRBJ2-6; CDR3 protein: CASSEVPGQGIGANVLTF; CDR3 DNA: TGTGCCAGCAGTGAGGTCCCGGGACAGGGGATCGGGGCCAACGTCCTGACTTTC
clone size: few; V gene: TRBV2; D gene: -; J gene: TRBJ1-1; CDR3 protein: CASSGQVWWTEAFF; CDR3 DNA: TGTGCCAGCAGTGGTCAGGTTTGGTGGACTGAAGCTTTCTTT
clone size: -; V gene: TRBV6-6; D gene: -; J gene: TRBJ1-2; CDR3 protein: CASMEGLGYGYTF; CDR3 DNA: TGTGCCAGCATGGAGGGTTTGGGCTATGGCTACACCTTC
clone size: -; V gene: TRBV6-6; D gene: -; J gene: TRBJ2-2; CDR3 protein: CASIRGEGTGELFF; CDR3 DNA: TGTGCCAGCATTCGGGGAGAAGGCACCGGGGAGCTGTTTTTT
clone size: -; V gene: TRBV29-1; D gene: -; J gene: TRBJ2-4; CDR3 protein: CSAGGLTAKNIQYF; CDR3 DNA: TGCAGCGCCGGGGGACTTACGGCCAAAAACATTCAGTACTTC
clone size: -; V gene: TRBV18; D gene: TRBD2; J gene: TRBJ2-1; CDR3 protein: CASSPQRGKNEQFF; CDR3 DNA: TGTGCCAGCTCACCTCAGCGGGGGAAAAATGAGCAGTTCTTC
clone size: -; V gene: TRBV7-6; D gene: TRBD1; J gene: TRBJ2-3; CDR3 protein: CASSLGTGTRTDTQYF; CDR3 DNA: TGTGCCAGCAGCTTAGGGACAGGGACCCGCACAGATACGCAGTATTTT
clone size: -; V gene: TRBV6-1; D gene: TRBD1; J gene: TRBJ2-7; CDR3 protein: CASSEGQGRFYEQYF; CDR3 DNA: TGTGCCAGCAGTGAAGGACAGGGAAGGTTCTACGAGCAGTACTTC
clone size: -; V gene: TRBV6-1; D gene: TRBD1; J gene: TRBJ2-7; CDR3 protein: CASSQGTGLIREQYF; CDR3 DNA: TGTGCCAGCAGTCAAGGGACAGGCCTAATTCGCGAGCAGTACTTC
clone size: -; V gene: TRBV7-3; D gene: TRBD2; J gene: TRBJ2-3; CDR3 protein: CASSSLGLAGDTQYF; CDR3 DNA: TGTGCCAGCAGCTCCCTCGGACTAGCGGGAGATACGCAGTATTTT
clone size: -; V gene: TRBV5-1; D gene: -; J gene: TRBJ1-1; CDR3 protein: CASSLTQEPNTEAFF; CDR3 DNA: TGCGCCAGCAGCCTTACACAGGAACCGAACACTGAAGCTTTCTTT
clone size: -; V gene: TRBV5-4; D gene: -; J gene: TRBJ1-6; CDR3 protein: CASSLGRSYNSPLHF; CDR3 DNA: TGTGCCAGCAGCTTGGGGCGGTCCTATAATTCACCCCTCCACTTT
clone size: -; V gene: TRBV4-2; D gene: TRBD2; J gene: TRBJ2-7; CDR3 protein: CASSQLASGSPYEQYF; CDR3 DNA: TGTGCCAGCAGCCAATTAGCTAGCGGGAGTCCCTACGAGCAGTACTTC
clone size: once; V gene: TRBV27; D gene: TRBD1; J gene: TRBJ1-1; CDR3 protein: CASSSNRDSHTEAFF; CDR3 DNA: TGTGCCAGCAGCTCAAACCGGGACAGCCACACTGAAGCTTTCTTT
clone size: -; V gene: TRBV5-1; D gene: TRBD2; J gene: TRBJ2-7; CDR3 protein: CASSSLAGVKYEQYF; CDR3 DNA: TGCGCCAGCAGCTCTCTAGCGGGGGTGAAATACGAGCAGTACTTC
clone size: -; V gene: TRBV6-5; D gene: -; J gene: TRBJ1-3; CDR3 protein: CASSYSGQPVNTIYF; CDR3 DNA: TGTGCCAGCAGTTACTCGGGGCAGCCGGTCAACACCATATATTTT
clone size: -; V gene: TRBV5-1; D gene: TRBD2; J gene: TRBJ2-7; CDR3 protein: CASSPSGSTYEQYF; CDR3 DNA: TGCGCCAGCAGTCCTAGCGGATCGACCTACGAGCAGTACTTC
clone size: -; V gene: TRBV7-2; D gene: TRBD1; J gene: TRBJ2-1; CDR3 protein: CASSLGGTGGYNEQFF; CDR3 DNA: TGTGCCAGCAGCTTAGGTGGGACAGGGGGCTACAATGAGCAGTTCTTC
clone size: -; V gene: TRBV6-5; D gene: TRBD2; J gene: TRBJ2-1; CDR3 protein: CASSWTSGAGNEQFF; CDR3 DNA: TGTGCCAGCAGTTGGACTAGCGGGGCTGGCAATGAGCAGTTCTTC
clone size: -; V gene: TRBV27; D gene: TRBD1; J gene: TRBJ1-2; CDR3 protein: CASSLKAGGGYTF; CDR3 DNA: TGTGCCAGCAGTTTAAAGGCAGGGGGGGGCTACACCTTC
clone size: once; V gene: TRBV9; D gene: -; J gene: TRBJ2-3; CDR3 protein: CASSPTVYTDTQYF; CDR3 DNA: TGTGCCAGCAGCCCGACAGTCTACACAGATACGCAGTATTTT
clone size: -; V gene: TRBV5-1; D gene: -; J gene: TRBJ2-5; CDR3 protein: CASSSRTGGETQYF; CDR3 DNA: TGCGCCAGCAGCTCGAGGACGGGGGGCGAGACCCAGTACTTC
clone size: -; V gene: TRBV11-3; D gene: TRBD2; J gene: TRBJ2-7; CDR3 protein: CASSGHSRDYYEQYF; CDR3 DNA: TGTGCCAGCAGCGGCCACTCCCGGGACTACTACGAGCAGTACTTC
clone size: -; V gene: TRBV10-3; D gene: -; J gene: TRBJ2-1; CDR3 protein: CAISESVYNEQFF; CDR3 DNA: TGTGCCATCAGTGAGTCCGTATACAATGAGCAGTTCTTC
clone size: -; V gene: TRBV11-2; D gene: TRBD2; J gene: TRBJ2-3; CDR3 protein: CASSLDSGLAGGPYTDTQYF; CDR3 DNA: TGTGCCAGCAGCTTAGATTCGGGACTAGCGGGGGGACCCTACACAGATACGCAGTATTTT
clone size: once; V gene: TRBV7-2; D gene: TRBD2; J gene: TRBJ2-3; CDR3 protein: CASSLVLAGGRSTDTQYF; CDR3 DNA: TGTGCCAGCAGCTTAGTATTAGCGGGGGGCCGTAGCACAGATACGCAGTATTTT
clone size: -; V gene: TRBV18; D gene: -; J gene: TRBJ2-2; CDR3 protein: CASSPLSGTNTGELFF; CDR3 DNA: TGTGCCAGCTCACCACTAAGCGGGACAAACACCGGGGAGCTGTTTTTT
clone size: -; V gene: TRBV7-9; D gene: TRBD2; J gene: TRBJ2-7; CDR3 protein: CASSLIAGYEQYF; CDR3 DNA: TGTGCCAGCAGCTTGATAGCGGGCTACGAGCAGTACTTC
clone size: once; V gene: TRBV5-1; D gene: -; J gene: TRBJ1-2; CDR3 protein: CASSLNNRLDGYTF; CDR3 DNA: TGCGCCAGCAGCTTAAATAACAGGTTAGATGGCTACACCTTC
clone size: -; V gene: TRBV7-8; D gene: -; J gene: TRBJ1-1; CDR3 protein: CASSLGANTEAFF; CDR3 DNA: TGTGCCAGCAGCTTAGGGGCGAACACTGAAGCTTTCTTT
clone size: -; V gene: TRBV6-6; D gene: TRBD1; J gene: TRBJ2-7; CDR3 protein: CASTTLGTGGYEQYF; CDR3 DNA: TGTGCCAGCACCACACTGGGGACAGGGGGCTACGAGCAGTACTTC
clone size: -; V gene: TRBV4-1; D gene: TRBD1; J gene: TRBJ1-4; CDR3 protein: CASSHDRVQEKLFF; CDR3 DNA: TGCGCCAGCAGCCATGACAGGGTACAGGAAAAACTGTTTTTT
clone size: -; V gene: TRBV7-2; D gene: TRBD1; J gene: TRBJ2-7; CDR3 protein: CASSFGTGLRYEQYF; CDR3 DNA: TGTGCCAGCAGCTTCGGGACAGGGCTACGCTACGAGCAGTACTTC
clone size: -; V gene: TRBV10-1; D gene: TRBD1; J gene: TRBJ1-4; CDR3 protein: CANKNLDRGTNEKLFF; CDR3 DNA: TGCGCCAATAAGAACCTGGACAGGGGAACTAATGAAAAACTGTTTTTT
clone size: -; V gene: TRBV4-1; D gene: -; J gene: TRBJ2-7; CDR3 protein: CASSPYLTVKVREGTYEQYF; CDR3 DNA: TGCGCCAGCAGCCCCTACCTGACTGTTAAAGTGCGGGAAGGGACCTACGAGCAGTACTTC
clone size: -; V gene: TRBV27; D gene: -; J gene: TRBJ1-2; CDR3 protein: CASSSSLLNYGYTF; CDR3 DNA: TGTGCCAGCAGTTCCTCCCTCCTTAACTATGGCTACACCTTC
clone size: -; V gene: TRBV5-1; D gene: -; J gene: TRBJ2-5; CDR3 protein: CASSLGAGGETQYF; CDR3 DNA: TGCGCCAGCAGCTTGGGCGCCGGGGGAGAGACCCAGTACTTC
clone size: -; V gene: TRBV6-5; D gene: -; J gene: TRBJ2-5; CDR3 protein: CASMSLGGRETQYF; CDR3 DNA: TGTGCCAGCATGAGCCTGGGGGGTCGAGAGACCCAGTACTTC
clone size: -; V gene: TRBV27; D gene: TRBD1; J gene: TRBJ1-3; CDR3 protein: CASSKLLTGTGPHTIYF; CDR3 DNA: TGTGCCAGCAGCAAACTTCTGACCGGGACAGGGCCTCACACCATATATTTT
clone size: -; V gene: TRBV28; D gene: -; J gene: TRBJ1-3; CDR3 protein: CASSLGTPRGGNTIYF; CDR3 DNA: TGTGCCAGCAGTTTAGGTACTCCGAGAGGTGGAAACACCATATATTTT
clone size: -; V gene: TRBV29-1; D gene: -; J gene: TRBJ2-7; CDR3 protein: CSVRLQGYEQYF; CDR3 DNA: TGCAGCGTCCGCCTACAGGGTTACGAGCAGTACTTC
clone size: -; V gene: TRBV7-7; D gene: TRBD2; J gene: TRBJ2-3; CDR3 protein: CASSLFPGTSGRADTQYF; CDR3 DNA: TGTGCCAGCAGCTTATTCCCCGGGACTAGCGGGCGAGCAGATACGCAGTATTTT
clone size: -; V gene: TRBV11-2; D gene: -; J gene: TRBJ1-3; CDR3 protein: CASSSHGNRGSGNTIYF; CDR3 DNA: TGTGCCAGCAGTTCCCATGGGAATAGAGGGTCTGGAAACACCATATATTTT
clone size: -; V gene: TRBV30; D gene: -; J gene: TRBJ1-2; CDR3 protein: CAWSRQEGVYGYTF; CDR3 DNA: TGTGCCTGGAGCCGACAGGAAGGGGTCTATGGCTACACCTTC